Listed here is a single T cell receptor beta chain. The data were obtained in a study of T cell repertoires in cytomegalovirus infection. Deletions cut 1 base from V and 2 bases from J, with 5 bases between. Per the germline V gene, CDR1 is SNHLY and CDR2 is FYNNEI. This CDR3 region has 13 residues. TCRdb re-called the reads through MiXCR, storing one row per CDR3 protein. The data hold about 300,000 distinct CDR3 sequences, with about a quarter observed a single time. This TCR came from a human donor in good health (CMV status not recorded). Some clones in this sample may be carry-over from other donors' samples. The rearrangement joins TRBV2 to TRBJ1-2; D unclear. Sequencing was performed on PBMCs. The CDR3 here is CASSEVRNYGYTF. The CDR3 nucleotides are TGTGCCAGCAGTGAAGTGAGGAACTATGGCTACACCTTC.